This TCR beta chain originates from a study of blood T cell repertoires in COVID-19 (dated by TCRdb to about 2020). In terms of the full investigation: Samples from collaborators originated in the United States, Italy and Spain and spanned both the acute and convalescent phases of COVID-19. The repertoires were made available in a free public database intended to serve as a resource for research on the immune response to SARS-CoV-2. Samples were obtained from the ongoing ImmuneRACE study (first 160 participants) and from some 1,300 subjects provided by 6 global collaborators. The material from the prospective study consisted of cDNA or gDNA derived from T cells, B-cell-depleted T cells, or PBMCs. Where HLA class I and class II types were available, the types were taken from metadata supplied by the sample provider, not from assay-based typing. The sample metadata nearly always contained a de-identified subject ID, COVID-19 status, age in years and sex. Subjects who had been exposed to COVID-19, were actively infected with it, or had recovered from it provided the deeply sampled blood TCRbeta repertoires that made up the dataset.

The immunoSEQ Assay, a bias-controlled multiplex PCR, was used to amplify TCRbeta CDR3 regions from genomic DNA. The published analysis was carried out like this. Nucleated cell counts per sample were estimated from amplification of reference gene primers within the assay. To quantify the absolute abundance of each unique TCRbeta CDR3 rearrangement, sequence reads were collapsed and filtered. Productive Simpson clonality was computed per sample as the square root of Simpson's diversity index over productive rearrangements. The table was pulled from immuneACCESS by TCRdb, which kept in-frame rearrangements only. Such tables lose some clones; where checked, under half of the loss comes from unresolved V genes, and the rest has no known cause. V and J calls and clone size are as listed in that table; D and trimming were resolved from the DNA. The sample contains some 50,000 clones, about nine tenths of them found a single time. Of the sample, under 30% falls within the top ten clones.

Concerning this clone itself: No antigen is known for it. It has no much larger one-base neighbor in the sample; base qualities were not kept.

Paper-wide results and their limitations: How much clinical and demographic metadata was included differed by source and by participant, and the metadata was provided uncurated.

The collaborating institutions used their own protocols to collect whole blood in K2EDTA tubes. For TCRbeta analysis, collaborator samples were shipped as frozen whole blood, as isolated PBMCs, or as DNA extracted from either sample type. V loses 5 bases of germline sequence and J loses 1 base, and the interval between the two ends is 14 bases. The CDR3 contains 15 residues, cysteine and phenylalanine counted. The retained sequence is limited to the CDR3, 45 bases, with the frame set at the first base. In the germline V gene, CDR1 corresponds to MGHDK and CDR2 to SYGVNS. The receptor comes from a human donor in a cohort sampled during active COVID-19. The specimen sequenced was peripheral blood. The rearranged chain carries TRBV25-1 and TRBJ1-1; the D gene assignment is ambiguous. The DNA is TGTGCCAGCAGTCCACATTTAGCGGGGAACACTGAAGCTTTCTTT. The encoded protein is CASSPHLAGNTEAFF.